The 7 T cell receptor beta chains reported below all come from one sample, sequenced in a study of blood T cell repertoires in COVID-19. This table comes from immunoSEQ multiplex PCR, and its TCRdb copy is limited to in-frame clones, with some not included. This table holds about 63,000 clones, around 80% found once. Sequenced material: peripheral blood. The origin of the receptors is a human donor in a cohort sampled during active COVID-19.

This chain connects TRBV6-5 to TRBJ2-7; TRBD2 aligns across 7 bases. The CDR3 loop spans 14 amino acids. Germline V gene lookup returns CDR1 MNHEY and CDR2 SVGAGI. V was clipped by 6 bases and J by 2 bases; unmatched bases: 7. The CDR3 DNA sequence: TGTGCCAGCAGCTCCAGCGGGGCAGCCTACGAGCAGTACTTC. This gives the protein CASSSSGAAYEQYF.

This sequence joins TRBV27 and TRBJ2-5; 9 nucleotides line up with TRBD1. The CDR3 spans 16 residues. Trimming at V came to 5 bases and at J to 5 bases, leaving 12 bases not matched to a gene. Looked up from germline, CDR1 is MNHEY and CDR2 is SMNVEV (reference sequence). CDR3 residues: CASSLDYRGQGETQYF. The CDR3 DNA reads TGTGCCAGCAGTCTAGACTACAGGGGGCAGGGGGAGACCCAGTACTTC.

The genes are TRBV28 and TRBJ1-4; 8 nucleotides align to TRBD1. The V segment lost 4 bases and the J segment 9 bases; nucleotides outside the gene matches: 10. Germline values: CDR1 MDHEN, CDR2 SYDVKM. The CDR3 is 15 residues long. The CDR3 DNA follows: TGTGCCAGCAGTTCCGCCGGGACAGGCGGCCAAAAACTGTTTTTT. Protein sequence: CASSSAGTGGQKLFF. The complete variable domain, with remaining parts taken from reference TRBV28 and TRBJ1-4, reads DVKVTQSSRYLVKRTGEKVFLECVQDMDHENMFWYRQDPGLGLRLIYFSYDVKMKEKGDIPEGYSVSREKKERFSLILESASTNQTSMYLCASSSAGTGGQKLFFGSGTQLSVL.

The table lists this clone with a count of one. The chain has TRBV13 and TRBJ1-2; D possibly corresponds to TRBD1 (5 bases). The length of the CDR3 is 12 residues. Per germline, CDR1 PRHDT and CDR2 FYEKMQ (reference sequence). The V gene lost 8 bases and the J gene lost 4 bases, with 11 bases spanning the gap. In nucleotides, the CDR3 is TGTGCCAGCGAGGAGGGGTCCTATGGCTACACCTTC. This encodes CASEEGSYGYTF.

The chain employs TRBV6-6 and TRBJ1-2, with 7 bases lining up with TRBD1. There are 15 residues in the CDR3. Trimming took 2 bases from V and 2 from J; bases not matched to a gene: 5. Germline V gives CDR1 MNHNY, CDR2 SVGAGI (reference sequence). CDR3 residues: CASSYPGQVNYGYTF. Here the CDR3 DNA reads TGTGCCAGCAGTTACCCTGGACAGGTGAACTATGGCTACACCTTC.

The J gene is TRBJ2-1, the V gene TRBV15; TRBD1 agrees at 8 bases. This CDR3 has 13 residues. Trimming removed 2 bases from V and 8 bases from J; junction bases left unmatched: 2. Per the germline V gene, CDR1 is LNHNV and CDR2 is YYDKDF (reference sequence). The CDR3 is CATSRYRGDEQFF. The CDR3 nucleotides are TGTGCCACCAGCAGATACAGGGGGGATGAGCAGTTCTTC.

The chain couples TRBV4-2 to TRBJ2-7, with D unclear. Germline V CDR1 and CDR2: LGHNA, YNFKEQ. The CDR3 has 13 residues. The V gene lost 0 bases and the J gene lost 1 base, with 4 bases spanning the gap. CDR3: CASSQDSSYEQYF. CDR3 coding DNA: TGTGCCAGCAGCCAAGATTCGTCCTACGAGCAGTACTTC.